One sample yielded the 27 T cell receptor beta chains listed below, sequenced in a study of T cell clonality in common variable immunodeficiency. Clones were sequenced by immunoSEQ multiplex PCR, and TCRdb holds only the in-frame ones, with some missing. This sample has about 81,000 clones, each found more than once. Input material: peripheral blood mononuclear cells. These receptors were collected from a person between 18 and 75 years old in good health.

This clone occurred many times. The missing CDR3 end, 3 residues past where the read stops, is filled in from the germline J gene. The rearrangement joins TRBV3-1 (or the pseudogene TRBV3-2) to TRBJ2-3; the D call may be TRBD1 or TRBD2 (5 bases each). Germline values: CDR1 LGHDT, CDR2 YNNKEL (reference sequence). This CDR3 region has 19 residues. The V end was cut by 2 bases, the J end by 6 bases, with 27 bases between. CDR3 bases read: TGTGCCAGCAGCCAACATATTAGCAGAGGGGCCCCAATCGCGGATACG. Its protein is CASSQHISRGAPIADT. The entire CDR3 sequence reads CASSQHISRGAPIADTQYF.

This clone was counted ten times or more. CDR3 amino acids: CASSETGLADNEQFF. CDR3 bases read: TGTGCCAGCAGCGAAACGGGACTAGCGGACAATGAG. The chain uses TRBV5-4 and TRBJ2-1; 11 positions match TRBD2. The CDR3 goes on 3 residues after the read ends, and that part is filled in from the germline J gene. The trim removed 4 bases at V and 5 bases at J, leaving 5 bases unmatched. The CDR3 has 15 residues. From germline, CDR1 is SGHNT and CDR2 YYREEE (reference sequence). Full variable domain (missing parts from reference TRBV5-4 and TRBJ2-1): ETGVTQSPTHLIKTRGQQVTLRCSSQSGHNTVSWYQQALGQGPQFIFQYYREEENGRGNFPPRFSGLQFPNYSSELNVNALELDDSALYLCASSETGLADNEQFFGPGTRLTVL.

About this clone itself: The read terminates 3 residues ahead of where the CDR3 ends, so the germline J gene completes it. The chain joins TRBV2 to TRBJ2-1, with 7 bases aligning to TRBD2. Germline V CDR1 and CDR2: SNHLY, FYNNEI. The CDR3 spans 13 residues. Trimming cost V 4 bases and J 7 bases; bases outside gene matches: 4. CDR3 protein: CASSGLAGNEQFF. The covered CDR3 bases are TGTGCCAGCAGTGGACTAGCAGGGAATGAG.

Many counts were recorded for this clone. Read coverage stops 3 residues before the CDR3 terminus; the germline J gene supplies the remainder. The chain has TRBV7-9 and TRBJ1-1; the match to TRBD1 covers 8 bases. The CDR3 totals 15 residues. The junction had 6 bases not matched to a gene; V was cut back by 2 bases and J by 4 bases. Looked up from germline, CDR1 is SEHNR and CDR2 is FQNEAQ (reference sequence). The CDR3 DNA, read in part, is TGTGCCAGCAGCTTAAGGACAGGGAGAGGCACTGAA. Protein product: CASSLRTGRGTE. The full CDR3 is CASSLRTGRGTEAFF.

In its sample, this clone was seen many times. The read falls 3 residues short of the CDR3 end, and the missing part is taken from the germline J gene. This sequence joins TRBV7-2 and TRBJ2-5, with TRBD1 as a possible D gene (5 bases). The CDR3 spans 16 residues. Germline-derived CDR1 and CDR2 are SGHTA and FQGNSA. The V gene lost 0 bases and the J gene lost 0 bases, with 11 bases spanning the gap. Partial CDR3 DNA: TGTGCCAGCAGCTTAGCTTCTGACAGTTACCAAGAGACC. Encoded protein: CASSLASDSYQET. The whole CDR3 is CASSLASDSYQETQYF.

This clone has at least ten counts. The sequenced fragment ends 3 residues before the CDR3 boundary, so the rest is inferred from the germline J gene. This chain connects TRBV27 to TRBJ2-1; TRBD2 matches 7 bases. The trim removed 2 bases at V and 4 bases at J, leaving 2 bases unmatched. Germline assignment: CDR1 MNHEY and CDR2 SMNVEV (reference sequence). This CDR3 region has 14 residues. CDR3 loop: CASSLAGAYNEQFF. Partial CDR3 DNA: TGTGCCAGCAGTTTAGCGGGAGCGTACAATGAG.

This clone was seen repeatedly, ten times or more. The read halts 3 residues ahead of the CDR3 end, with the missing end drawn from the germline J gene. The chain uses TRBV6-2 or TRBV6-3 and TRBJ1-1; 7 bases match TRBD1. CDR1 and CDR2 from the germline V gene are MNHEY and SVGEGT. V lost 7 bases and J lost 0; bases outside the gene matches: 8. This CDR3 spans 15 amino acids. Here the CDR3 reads CASKETGSVNTEAFF. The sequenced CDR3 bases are TGTGCCAGCAAGGAGACAGGGTCGGTGAACACTGAA.

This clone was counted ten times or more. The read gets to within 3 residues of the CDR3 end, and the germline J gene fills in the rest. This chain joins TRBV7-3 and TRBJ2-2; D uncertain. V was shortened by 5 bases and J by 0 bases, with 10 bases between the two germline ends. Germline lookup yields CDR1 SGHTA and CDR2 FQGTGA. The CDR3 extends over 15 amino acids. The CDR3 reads CASSQDNANTGELFF. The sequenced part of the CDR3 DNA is TGTGCCAGCAGCCAAGACAACGCGAACACCGGGGAG.

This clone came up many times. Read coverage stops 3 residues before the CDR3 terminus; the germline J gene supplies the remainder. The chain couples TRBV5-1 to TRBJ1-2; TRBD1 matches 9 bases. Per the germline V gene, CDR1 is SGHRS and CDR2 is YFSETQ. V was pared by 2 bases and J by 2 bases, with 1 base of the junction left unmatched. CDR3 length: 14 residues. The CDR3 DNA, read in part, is TGCGCCAGCAGCTTTGGGACAGGGAACTATGGC. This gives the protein CASSFGTGNYG. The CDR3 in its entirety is CASSFGTGNYGYTF.

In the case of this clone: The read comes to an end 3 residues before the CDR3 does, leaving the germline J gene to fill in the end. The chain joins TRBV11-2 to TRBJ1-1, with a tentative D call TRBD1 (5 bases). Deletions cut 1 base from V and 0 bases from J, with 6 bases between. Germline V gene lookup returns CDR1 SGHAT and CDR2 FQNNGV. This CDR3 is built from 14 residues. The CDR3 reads CASSLGQMNTEAFF. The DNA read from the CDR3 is TGTGCCAGCAGCTTAGGACAGATGAACACTGAA.

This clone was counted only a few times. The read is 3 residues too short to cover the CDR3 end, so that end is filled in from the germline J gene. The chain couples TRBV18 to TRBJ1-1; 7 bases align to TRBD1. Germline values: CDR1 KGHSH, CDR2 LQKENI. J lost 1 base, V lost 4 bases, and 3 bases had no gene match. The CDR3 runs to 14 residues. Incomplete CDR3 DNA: TGTGCCAGCTCACAGACAGGGAAGAACACTGAA. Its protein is CASSQTGKNTE. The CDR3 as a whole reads CASSQTGKNTEAFF.

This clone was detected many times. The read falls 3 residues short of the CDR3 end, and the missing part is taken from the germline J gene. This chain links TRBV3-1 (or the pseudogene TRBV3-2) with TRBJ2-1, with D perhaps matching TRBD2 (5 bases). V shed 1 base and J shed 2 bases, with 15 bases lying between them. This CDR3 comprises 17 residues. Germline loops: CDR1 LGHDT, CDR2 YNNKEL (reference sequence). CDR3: CASSQAQRTGTYNEQFF. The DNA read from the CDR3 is TGTGCCAGCAGCCAAGCCCAAAGGACTGGGACCTACAATGAG.

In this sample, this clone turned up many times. This chain's CDR3 is CASSLAFRWAEQYF. The part of the CDR3 DNA that was read is TGTGCCAGCAGCTTAGCCTTCCGGTGGGCCGAG. V usage is TRBV7-2 and J usage is TRBJ2-7; unclear D gene. Coverage ceases 3 residues before the CDR3 finishes, and the germline J gene fills in the end. Per the germline V gene, CDR1 is SGHTA and CDR2 is FQGNSA. CDR3 length: 14 residues. The germline V and J ends were trimmed by 0 bases and 6 bases, with 12 bases remaining between them.

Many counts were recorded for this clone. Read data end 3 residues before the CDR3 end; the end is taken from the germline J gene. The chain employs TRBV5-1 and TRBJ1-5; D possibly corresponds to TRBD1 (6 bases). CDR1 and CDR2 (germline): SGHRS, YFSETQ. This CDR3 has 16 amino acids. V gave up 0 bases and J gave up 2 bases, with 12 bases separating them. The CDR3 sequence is CASSLGGLDGNQPQHF. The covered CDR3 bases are TGCGCCAGCAGCTTGGGGGGGCTGGATGGCAATCAGCCC.

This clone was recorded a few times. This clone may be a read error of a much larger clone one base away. The CDR3: CASSIQGFASEQYF. CDR3 DNA, as far as it was read: TGTGCCAGTAGTATCCAGGGGTTTGCTAGCGAG. V is TRBV19 and J is TRBJ2-7; D possibly corresponds to TRBD1 (6 bases). The sequence runs out 3 residues before the end of the CDR3; the remainder is reconstructed from the germline J gene. The germline V gene has CDR1 LNHDA and CDR2 SQIVND (reference sequence). Deletions cut 3 bases from V and 6 bases from J, with 15 bases between. CDR3 length: 14 amino acids.

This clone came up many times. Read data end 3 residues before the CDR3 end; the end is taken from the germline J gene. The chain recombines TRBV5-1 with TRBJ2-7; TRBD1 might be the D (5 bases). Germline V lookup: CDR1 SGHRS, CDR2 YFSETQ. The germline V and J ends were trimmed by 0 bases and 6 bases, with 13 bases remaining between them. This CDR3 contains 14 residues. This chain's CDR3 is CASSLELQGVEQYF. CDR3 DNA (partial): TGCGCCAGCAGCTTGGAGCTGCAGGGTGTCGAG.

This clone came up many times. CDR3 bases read: TGTGCCAGCAGTGATCAACCGGGACAGGCCACAGATACG. It encodes CASSDQPGQATDT. The whole CDR3 region reads CASSDQPGQATDTQYF. This chain links TRBV6-1 with TRBJ2-3, with TRBD1 matching 8 bases. The read gets to within 3 residues of the CDR3 end, and the germline J gene fills in the rest. Germline V gene lookup returns CDR1 MNHNS and CDR2 SASEGT. There are 16 residues in the CDR3. V was pared by 3 bases and J by 2 bases, with 7 bases of the junction left unmatched.

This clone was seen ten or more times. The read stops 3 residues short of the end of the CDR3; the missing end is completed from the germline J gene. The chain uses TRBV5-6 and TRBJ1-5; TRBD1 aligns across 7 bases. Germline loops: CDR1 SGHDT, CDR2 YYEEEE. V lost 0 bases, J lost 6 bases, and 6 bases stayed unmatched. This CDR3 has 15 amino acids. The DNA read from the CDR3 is TGTGCCAGCAGCTTGGCCGATTACAGGGGTCAGCCC. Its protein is CASSLADYRGQP. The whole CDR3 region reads CASSLADYRGQPQHF.

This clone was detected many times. Partial CDR3 DNA: TGTGCCAGCAGCCGTATCTCCTACGAG. Protein product: CASSRISYE. The complete CDR3 reads CASSRISYEQYF. This sequence joins TRBV7-9 and TRBJ2-7, with D unclear. With the read ending 3 residues before the CDR3 end, the germline J gene is used to fill in that end. The length of the CDR3 is 12 residues. CDR1 is SEHNR, CDR2 FQNEAQ, per germline (reference sequence). V gave up 5 bases and J gave up 0 bases, with 5 bases separating them.

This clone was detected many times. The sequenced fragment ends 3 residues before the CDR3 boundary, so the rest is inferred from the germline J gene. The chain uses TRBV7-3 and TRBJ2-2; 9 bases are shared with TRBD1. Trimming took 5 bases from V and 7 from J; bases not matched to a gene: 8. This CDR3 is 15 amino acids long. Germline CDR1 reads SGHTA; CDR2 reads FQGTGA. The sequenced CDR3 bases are TGTGCCAGCAGCGCACGGACAGGGGTTGACGGGGAG. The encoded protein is CASSARTGVDGE. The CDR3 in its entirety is CASSARTGVDGELFF.

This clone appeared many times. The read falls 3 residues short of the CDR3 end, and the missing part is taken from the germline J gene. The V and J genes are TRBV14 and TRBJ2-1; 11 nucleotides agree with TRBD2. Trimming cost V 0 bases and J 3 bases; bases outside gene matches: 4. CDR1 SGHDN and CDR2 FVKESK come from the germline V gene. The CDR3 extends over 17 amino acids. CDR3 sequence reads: CASSQEHLAGGYNEQFF. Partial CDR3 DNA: TGTGCCAGCAGCCAAGAGCACCTAGCGGGAGGCTACAATGAG.

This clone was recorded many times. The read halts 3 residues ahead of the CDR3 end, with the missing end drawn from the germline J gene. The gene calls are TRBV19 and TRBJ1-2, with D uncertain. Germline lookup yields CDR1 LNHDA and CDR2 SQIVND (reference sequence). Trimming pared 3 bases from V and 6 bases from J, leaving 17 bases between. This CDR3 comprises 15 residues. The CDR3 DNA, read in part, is TGTGCCAGTAGTATCGACGGGATAACCGGGGATGGC. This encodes CASSIDGITGDG. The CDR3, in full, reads CASSIDGITGDGYTF.

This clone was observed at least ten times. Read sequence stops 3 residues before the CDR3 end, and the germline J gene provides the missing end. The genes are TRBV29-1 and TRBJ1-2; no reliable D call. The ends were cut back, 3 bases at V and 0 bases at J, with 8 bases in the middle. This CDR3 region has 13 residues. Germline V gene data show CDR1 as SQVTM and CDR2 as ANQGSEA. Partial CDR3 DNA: TGCAGCGTTGACGGTCCAACTAACTATGGC. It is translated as CSVDGPTNYG. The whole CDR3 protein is CSVDGPTNYGYTF. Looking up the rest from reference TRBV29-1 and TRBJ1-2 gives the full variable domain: SAVISQKPSRDICQRGTSLTIQCQVDSQVTMMFWYRQQPGQSLTLIATANQGSEATYESGFVIDKFPISRPNLTFSTLTVSNMSPEDSSIYLCSVDGPTNYGYTFGSGTRLTVV.

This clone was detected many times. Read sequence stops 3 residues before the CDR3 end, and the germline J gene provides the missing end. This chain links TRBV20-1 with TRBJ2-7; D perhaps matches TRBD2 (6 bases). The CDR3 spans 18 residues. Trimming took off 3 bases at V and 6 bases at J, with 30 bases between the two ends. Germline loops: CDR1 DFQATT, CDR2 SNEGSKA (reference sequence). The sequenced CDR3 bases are TGCAGTGCTAGGATCCCGGGCGGCGGTGACGGGGAAGCGGGCGAG. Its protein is CSARIPGGGDGEAGE. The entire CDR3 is CSARIPGGGDGEAGEQYF.

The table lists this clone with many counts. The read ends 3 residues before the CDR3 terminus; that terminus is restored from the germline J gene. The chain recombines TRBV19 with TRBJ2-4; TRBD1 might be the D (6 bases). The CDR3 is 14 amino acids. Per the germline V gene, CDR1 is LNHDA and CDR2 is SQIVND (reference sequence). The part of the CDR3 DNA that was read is TGTGCCAGTAGTAGGGGGCAGGGCGGTGTATCT. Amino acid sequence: CASSRGQGGVS. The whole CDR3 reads CASSRGQGGVSQYF.

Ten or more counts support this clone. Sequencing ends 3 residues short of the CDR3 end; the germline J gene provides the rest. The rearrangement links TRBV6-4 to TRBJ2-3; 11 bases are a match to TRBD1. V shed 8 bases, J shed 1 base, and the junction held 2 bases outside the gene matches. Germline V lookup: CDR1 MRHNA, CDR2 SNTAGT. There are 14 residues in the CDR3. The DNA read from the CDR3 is TGTGCCAGCGGGACAGGGGGTGGCACAGATACG. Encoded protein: CASGTGGGTDT. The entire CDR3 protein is CASGTGGGTDTQYF.

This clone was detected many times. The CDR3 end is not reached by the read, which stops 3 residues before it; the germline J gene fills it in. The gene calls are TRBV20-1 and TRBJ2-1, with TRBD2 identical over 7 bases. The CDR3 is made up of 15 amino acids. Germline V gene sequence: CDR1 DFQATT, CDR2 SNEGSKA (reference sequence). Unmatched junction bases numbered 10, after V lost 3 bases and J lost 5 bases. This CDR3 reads CSARPAERGNNEQFF. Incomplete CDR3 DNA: TGCAGTGCTAGGCCCGCCGAGCGGGGAAACAATGAG.